The rows below give T cell receptor beta chains drawn from one sample of a study of breast tumors, draining lymph nodes, adjacent tissues. TCRdb reanalysed the multiplex PCR reads using MiXCR and keeps one entry per CDR3 protein. The repertoire holds some 8,500 distinct CDR3 sequences, with 42% as singletons. The material sequenced was tumor-adjacent breast tissue. The receptors originated from a female donor with breast cancer. Some clones in this sample may be carry-over from other donors' samples. The CDR3 runs from the conserved cysteine through the conserved F or W. The D gene is left open where the match is weak. Clone size, where shown, is once, few, many, or a class for clones that have expanded.

TRBJ2-7,.,.,TRBV6-1,CAISESGRSSSYEQYF,TGTGCCATCAGTGAGTCGGGGCGTTCTAGCTCCTACGAGCAGTACTTC
TRBJ2-3,.,.,TRBV12-3/TRBV12-4,CASTVTGNTDTQYF,TGTGCCAGCACCGTTACAGGGAACACAGATACGCAGTATTTT
TRBJ2-1,TRBD2,many,TRBV19,CASRRGGSYNEQFF,TGTGCCAGTAGGCGGGGAGGGTCCTACAATGAGCAGTTCTTC
TRBJ2-3,TRBD2,.,TRBV7-2,CASSLNVRGLVTDTQYF,TGTGCCAGCAGCTTAAACGTGCGGGGACTAGTGACAGATACGCAGTATTTT
TRBJ2-1,TRBD1,.,TRBV28,CASRGQGGNEQLF,TGTGCCAGCAGGGGACAGGGGGGGAATGAGCAGCTCTTC
TRBJ2-7,TRBD2,medium-sized,TRBV7-3,CASSRTSGSYEQYF,TGTGCCAGCAGCAGGACTAGCGGCTCCTACGAGCAGTACTTC
TRBJ2-1,TRBD2,medium-sized,TRBV20-1,CSADRPSGRANEQFF,TGCAGTGCTGACCGCCCTAGCGGGAGGGCCAATGAGCAGTTCTTC
TRBJ2-7,.,.,TRBV11-3,CASSPGWAGSYEQYF,TGTGCCAGCAGCCCCGGTTGGGCGGGAAGCTACGAGCAGTACTTC
TRBJ2-7,.,.,TRBV2,CASREQGILLYEQYF,TGTGCCAGCAGGGAACAGGGAATTCTTCTCTACGAGCAGTACTTC
TRBJ1-1,.,many,TRBV12-5,CASGRDGFTEAFF,TGTGCTAGTGGCCGCGACGGATTTACTGAAGCTTTCTTT
TRBJ2-5,TRBD2,.,TRBV7-2,CASRATSGFWETQYF,TGTGCCAGCAGGGCGACTAGCGGCTTTTGGGAGACCCAGTACTTC
TRBJ2-7,TRBD2,.,TRBV2,CARGTSGSYEQYF,TGTGCCAGGGGGACTAGCGGCTCCTACGAGCAGTACTTC
TRBJ2-7,.,medium-sized,TRBV5-1,CASSLYRGGEQYF,TGCGCCAGCAGCTTGTACAGGGGAGGGGAGCAGTACTTC
TRBJ2-1,TRBD2,many,TRBV12-3/TRBV12-4,CASSFVGSGRYNEQFF,TGTGCCAGCAGTTTTGTTGGTAGCGGGAGGTACAATGAGCAGTTCTTC
TRBJ1-2,.,many,TRBV14,CASSPQRGYYGGYTF,TGTGCCAGCAGCCCTCAGAGAGGGTATTATGGTGGCTACACCTTC
TRBJ2-1,TRBD2,many,TRBV5-1,CASSLAPAGGYNEQFF,TGCGCCAGCAGCTTGGCCCCAGCGGGAGGATACAATGAGCAGTTCTTC
TRBJ1-2,.,medium-sized,TRBV5-8,CASSQGQINYGYTF,TGTGCCAGCAGCCAAGGACAGATTAACTATGGCTACACCTTC
TRBJ1-4,.,medium-sized,TRBV14,CASSQASADEKLFF,TGTGCCAGCAGCCAAGCATCGGCTGATGAAAAACTGTTTTTT
TRBJ1-5,TRBD1,many,TRBV6-6,CASGIPTGDSNQPQHF,TGTGCCAGCGGGATCCCCACAGGGGATAGCAATCAGCCCCAGCATTTT
TRBJ1-2,.,medium-sized,TRBV12-3/TRBV12-4,CASTFPGTAPSGYTF,TGTGCCAGCACCTTTCCAGGGACGGCTCCTAGCGGCTACACCTTC
TRBJ2-5,.,medium-sized,TRBV5-1,CASSQQEETQYF,TGCGCCAGCAGCCAACAAGAAGAGACCCAGTACTTC
TRBJ2-1,TRBD2,.,TRBV29-1,CSVETVVAGPEQFF,TGCAGCGTTGAAACGGTGGTAGCGGGGCCAGAGCAGTTCTTC
TRBJ2-2,TRBD1,many,TRBV5-1,CASSVQGFEYTGELFF,TGCGCCAGCAGCGTACAGGGGTTTGAGTACACCGGGGAGCTGTTTTTT
TRBJ2-7,TRBD1,medium-sized,TRBV19,CASSTSGTGRYEQYF,TGTGCCAGTAGTACCTCGGGGACAGGGAGGTACGAGCAGTACTTC
TRBJ2-1,TRBD2,many,TRBV3-1,CASSQDKTSKNEQFF,TGTGCCAGCAGCCAAGATAAGACTAGCAAAAATGAGCAGTTCTTC
TRBJ2-3,.,.,TRBV5-1,CASSLAGAGEGTDTQYF,TGCGCCAGCAGCTTGGCCGGGGCAGGGGAAGGCACAGATACGCAGTATTTT
TRBJ2-1,.,medium-sized,TRBV7-3,CASSTDSGEQFF,TGTGCCAGCAGCACGGACTCTGGTGAGCAGTTCTTC
TRBJ2-7,TRBD2,medium-sized,TRBV6-1,CASRDSGSVYEQYF,TGTGCCAGCCGAGATAGCGGGAGTGTCTACGAGCAGTACTTC
TRBJ2-2,.,medium-sized,TRBV4-1,CASSQEGRSNTGELFF,TGCGCCAGCAGCCAAGAGGGACGGTCGAACACCGGGGAGCTGTTTTTT
TRBJ1-5,TRBD1,once,TRBV20-1,CSSQGGDQPQHF,TGCAGCTCACAGGGGGGCGATCAGCCCCAGCATTTT
TRBJ2-4,.,.,TRBV28,CASSSPQRAAKNIQYF,TGTGCCAGCAGTTCCCCCCAGCGGGCAGCCAAAAACATTCAGTACTTC
TRBJ2-7,TRBD2,.,TRBV7-3,CASSPGTSGTYEQYF,TGTGCCAGCAGCCCAGGGACTAGCGGGACCTACGAGCAGTACTTC
TRBJ2-5,.,medium-sized,TRBV2,CASTIRVETQYF,TGTGCCAGCACTATAAGAGTAGAGACCCAGTACTTC
TRBJ2-7,TRBD1,medium-sized,TRBV6-1,CASSEVHGTGAYEQYF,TGTGCCAGCAGTGAAGTACACGGGACAGGGGCCTACGAGCAGTACTTC
TRBJ2-2,TRBD1,many,TRBV11-3,CASSLERTGAWAGELFF,TGTGCCAGCAGCTTAGAACGGACAGGTGCCTGGGCCGGGGAGCTGTTTTTT
TRBJ2-7,.,medium-sized,TRBV5-8,CASSPTGTRSYEQYF,TGTGCCAGCAGCCCCACAGGGACCCGCTCCTACGAGCAGTACTTC
TRBJ1-4,TRBD1,many,TRBV6-4,CASSADGTGEKLFF,TGTGCCAGCAGCGCTGACGGGACAGGTGAAAAACTGTTTTTT
TRBJ2-3,.,medium-sized,TRBV5-1,CASSLMTSMTSTDTQYF,TGCGCCAGCAGCTTGATGACGTCTATGACTAGCACAGATACGCAGTATTTT
TRBJ2-7,TRBD2,medium-sized,TRBV5-1,CASSLSSGRGYEQYF,TGCGCCAGCAGCTTGTCTAGCGGGAGGGGGTACGAGCAGTACTTC
TRBJ1-2,TRBD1,many,TRBV6-1,CASSGTGGAGVYGYTF,TGTGCCAGCAGTGGGACAGGGGGCGCAGGTGTCTATGGCTACACCTTC
TRBJ2-6,.,.,TRBV19,CASNYGSGANVLTF,TGTGCCAGTAACTACGGCTCTGGGGCCAACGTCCTGACTTTC
TRBJ2-7,TRBD2,many,TRBV28,CASRPLGLAAYEQYF,TGTGCCAGCAGACCCCTCGGACTAGCGGCCTACGAGCAGTACTTC
TRBJ1-2,TRBD1,.,TRBV7-2,CASSPPDRAYGYTF,TGTGCCAGCAGCCCCCCGGACAGGGCCTATGGCTACACCTTC
TRBJ1-4,.,large,TRBV2,CASRFQGRTNEKLFF,TGTGCCAGCAGGTTCCAGGGGAGAACTAATGAAAAACTGTTTTTT
TRBJ2-1,.,once,TRBV11-2,CATREPYNEQFF,TGTGCCACCCGAGAGCCCTACAATGAGCAGTTCTTC
TRBJ2-3,.,many,TRBV12-5,CASGRSFTDPGGTDTQYF,TGTGCTAGTGGCCGCAGCTTTACAGATCCTGGGGGCACAGATACGCAGTATTTT
TRBJ2-1,TRBD2,.,TRBV6-2/TRBV6-3,CASSYSGTSAEQFF,TGTGCCAGCAGTTACTCAGGGACTAGCGCTGAGCAGTTCTTC
TRBJ2-7,.,.,TRBV6-1,CASSNRQLKVHEQYF,TGTGCCAGCAGTAATAGACAGTTGAAGGTCCACGAGCAGTACTTC
TRBJ1-6,TRBD1,medium-sized,TRBV7-2,CASSPEDRGGNSPLHF,TGTGCCAGCAGCCCGGAAGACAGGGGAGGGAATTCACCCCTCCACTTT
TRBJ1-2,.,medium-sized,TRBV6-5,CASSSTAYGYTF,TGTGCCAGCAGTTCTACAGCTTATGGCTACACCTTC